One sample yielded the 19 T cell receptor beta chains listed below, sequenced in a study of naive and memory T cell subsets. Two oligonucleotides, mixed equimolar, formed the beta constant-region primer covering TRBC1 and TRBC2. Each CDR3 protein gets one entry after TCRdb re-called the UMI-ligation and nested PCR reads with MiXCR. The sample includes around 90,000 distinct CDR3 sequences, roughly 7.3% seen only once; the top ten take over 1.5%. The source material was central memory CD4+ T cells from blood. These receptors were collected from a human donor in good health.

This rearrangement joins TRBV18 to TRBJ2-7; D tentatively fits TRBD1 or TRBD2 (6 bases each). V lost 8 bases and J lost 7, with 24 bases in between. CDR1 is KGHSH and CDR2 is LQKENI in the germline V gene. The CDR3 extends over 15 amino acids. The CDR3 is CASGPGTWGAGEQYF. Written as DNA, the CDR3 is TGTGCCAGCGGACCCGGGACATGGGGGGCGGGTGAGCAGTACTTC.

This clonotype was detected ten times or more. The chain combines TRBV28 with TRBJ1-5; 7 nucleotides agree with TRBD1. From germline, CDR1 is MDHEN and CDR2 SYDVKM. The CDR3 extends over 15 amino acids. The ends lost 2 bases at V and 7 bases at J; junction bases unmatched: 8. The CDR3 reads CASSLSTTGSQPQHF. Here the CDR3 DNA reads TGTGCCAGCAGTTTAAGCACGACAGGGTCGCAGCCCCAGCATTTT.

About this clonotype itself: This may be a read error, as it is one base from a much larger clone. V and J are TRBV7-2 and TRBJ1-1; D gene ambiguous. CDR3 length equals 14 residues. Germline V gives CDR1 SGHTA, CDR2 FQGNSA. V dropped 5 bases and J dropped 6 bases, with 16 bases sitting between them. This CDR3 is CASSPYAWKAEAFF. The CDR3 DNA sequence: TGTGCCAGCAGCCCTTACGCCTGGAAGGCTGAAGCTTTCTTT.

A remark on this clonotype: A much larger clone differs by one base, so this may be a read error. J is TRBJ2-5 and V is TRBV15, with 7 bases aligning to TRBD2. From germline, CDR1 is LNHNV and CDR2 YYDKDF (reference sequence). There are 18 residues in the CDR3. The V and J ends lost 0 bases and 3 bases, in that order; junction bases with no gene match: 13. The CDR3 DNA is TGTGCCACCAGCAGAGATACGGATGCGGGAGCAGCAAAAGAGACCCAGTACTTC. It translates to CATSRDTDAGAAKETQYF.

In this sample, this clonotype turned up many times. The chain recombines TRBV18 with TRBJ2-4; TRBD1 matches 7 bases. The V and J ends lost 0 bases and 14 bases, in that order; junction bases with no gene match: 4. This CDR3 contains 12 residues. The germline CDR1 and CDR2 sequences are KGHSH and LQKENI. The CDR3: CASSPPGQRKYF. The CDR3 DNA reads TGTGCCAGCTCACCACCGGGACAGAGAAAGTACTTC.

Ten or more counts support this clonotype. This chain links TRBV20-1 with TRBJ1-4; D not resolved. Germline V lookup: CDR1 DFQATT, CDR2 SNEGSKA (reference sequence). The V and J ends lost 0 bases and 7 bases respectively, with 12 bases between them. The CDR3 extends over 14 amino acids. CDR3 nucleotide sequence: TGCAGTGCTAGAGATGGCTTAACTGGTGAAAAACTGTTTTTT. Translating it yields CSARDGLTGEKLFF.

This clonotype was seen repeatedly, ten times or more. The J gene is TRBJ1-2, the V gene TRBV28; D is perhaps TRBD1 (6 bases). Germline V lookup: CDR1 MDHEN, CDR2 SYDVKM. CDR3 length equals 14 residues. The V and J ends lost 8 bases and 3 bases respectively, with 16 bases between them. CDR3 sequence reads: CASQGFGGDYGYTF. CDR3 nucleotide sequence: TGTGCCAGCCAGGGGTTCGGTGGGGACTATGGCTACACCTTC.

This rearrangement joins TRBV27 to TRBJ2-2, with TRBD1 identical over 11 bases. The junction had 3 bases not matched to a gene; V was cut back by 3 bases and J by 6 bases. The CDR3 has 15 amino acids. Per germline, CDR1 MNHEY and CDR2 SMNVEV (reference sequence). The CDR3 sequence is CASSFGTGGSGELFF. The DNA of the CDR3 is TGTGCCAGCAGTTTCGGGACAGGGGGTTCCGGGGAGCTGTTTTTT.

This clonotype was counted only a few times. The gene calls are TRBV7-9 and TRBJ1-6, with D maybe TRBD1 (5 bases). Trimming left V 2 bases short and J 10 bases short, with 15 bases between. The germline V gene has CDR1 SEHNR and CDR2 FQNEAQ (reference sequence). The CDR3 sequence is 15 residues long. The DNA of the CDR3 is TGTGCCAGCAGCTTAATCTCCGGGGACGGATCACCCCTCCACTTT. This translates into CASSLISGDGSPLHF.

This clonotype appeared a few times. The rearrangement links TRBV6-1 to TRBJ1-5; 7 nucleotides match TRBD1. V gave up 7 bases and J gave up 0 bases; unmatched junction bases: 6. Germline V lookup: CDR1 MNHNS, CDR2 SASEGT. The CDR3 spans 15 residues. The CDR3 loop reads CASNRDRYSNQPQHF. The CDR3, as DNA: TGTGCCAGCAACAGGGACAGATATAGCAATCAGCCCCAGCATTTT.

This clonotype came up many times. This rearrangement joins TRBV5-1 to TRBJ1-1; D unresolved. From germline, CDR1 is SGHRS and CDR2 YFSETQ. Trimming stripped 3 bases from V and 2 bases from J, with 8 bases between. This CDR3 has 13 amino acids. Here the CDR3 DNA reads TGCGCCAGCAGCTCCTTACACAACACTGAAGCTTTCTTT. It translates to CASSSLHNTEAFF.

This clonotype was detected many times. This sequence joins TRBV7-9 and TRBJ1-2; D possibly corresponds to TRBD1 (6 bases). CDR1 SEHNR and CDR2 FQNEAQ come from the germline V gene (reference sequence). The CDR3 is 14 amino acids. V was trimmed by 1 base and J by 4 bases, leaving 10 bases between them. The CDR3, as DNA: TGTGCCAGCAGCTTAGGGACAGCGTCCTATGGCTACACCTTC. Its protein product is CASSLGTASYGYTF.

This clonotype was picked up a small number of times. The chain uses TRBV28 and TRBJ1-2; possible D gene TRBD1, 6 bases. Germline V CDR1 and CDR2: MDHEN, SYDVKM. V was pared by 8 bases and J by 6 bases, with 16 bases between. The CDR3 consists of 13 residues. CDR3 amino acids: CASGQGTPDGYTF. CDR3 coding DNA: TGTGCCAGCGGACAAGGGACACCGGATGGCTACACCTTC.

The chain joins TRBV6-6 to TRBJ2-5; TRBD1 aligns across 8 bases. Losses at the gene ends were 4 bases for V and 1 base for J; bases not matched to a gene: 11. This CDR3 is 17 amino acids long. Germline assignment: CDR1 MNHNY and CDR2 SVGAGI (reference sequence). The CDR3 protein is CASSSTSGTGLQETQYF. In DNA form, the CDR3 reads TGTGCCAGCAGTTCCACCTCCGGGACAGGCCTCCAAGAGACCCAGTACTTC.

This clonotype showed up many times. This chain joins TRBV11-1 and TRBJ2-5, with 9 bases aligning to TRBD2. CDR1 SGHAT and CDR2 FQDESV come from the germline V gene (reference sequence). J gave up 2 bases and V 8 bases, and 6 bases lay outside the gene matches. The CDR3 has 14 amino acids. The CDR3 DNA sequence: TGTGCCAGCGGACGCGGGGGGGCACAAGAGACCCAGTACTTC. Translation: CASGRGGAQETQYF.

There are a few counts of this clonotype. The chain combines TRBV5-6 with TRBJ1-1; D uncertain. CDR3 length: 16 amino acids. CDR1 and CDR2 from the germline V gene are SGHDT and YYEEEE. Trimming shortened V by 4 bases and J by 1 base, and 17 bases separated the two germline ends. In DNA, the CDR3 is TGTGCCAGCAGCCCTTATTTTTATCGGAAGAACACTGAAGCTTTCTTT. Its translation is CASSPYFYRKNTEAFF.

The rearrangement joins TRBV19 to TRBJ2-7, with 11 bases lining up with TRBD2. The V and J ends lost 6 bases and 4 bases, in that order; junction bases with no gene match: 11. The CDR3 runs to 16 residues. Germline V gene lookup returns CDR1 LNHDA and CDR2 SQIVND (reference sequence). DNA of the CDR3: TGTGCCAGTAGCACCCAAGGGACTAGCGGTACTTACGAGCAGTACTTC. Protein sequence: CASSTQGTSGTYEQYF.

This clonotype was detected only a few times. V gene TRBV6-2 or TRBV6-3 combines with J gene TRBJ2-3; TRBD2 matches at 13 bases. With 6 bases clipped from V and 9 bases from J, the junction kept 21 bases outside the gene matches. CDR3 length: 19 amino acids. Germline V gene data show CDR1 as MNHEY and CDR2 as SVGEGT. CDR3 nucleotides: TGTGCCAGCAGCTCCCTACGAGGGGTGAGGACTAGCGGGAGAGAGACGCAGTATTTT. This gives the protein CASSSLRGVRTSGRETQYF.

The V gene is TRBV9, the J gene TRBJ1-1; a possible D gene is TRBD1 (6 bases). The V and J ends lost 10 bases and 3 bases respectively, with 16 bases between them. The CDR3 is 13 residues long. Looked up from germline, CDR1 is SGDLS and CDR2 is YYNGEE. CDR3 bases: TGTGCCTCATCAGGGGAAGTGGACACTGAAGCTTTCTTT. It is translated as CASSGEVDTEAFF.